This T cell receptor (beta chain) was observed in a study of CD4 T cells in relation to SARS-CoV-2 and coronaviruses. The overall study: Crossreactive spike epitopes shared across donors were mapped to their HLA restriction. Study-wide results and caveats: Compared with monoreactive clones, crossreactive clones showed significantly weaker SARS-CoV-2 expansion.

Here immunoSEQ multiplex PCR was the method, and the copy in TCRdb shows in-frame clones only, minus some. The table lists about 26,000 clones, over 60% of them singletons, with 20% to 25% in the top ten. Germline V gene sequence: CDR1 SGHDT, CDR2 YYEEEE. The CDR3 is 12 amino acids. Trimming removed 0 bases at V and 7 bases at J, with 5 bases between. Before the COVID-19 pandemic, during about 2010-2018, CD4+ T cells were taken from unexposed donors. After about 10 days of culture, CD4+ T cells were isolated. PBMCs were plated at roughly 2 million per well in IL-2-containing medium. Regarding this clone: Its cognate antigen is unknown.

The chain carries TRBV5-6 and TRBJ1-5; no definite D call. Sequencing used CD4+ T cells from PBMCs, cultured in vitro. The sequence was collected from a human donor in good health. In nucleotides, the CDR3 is TGTGCCAGCAGCTTGGTCGGCCAGCCCCAGCATTTT. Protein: CASSLVGQPQHF.